The table lists the clone carrying this TCR beta chain with a few counts. The antigen is not known. The data derive from a study of OX40 agonist ivuxolimab in advanced cancers. Study-wide results and limits: Clonal expansion among partial responders at 0.1-3.0 mg/kg ranked near the lowest. Specificity for antigen went undetermined in the expanded peripheral T cells. CD8+ T cells averaged more expanded clones than CD4+.

The germline gives CDR1 GTSNPN, CDR2 SVGIG (reference sequence). This CDR3 is built from 11 residues. Trimming removed 0 bases from V and 11 bases from J, with 8 bases in between. Some clones are missing from TCRdb's copy, which holds only in-frame ones; the method was immunoSEQ multiplex PCR. The sample carries around 50,000 clones, approximately 91% recorded once. The sample in question was CD4+ or CD8+ T cells sorted from blood, obtained in a trial of the OX40 agonist ivuxolimab. V and J are TRBV30 and TRBJ1-5; no clear D gene. This sequence was found in an adult with an advanced solid tumor such as melanoma, head and neck, liver or kidney cancer. The CDR3 sequence is CAWSVRGTQHF. CDR3 in DNA: TGTGCCTGGAGTGTACGGGGAACCCAGCATTTT.